This T cell receptor beta chain originates from a study of blood T cell repertoires in COVID-19. Background on the study: T cells, B-cell-depleted T cells, or PBMCs provided the cDNA or gDNA that served as material.

This CDR3 has 14 amino acids. Trimming took 5 bases from V and 8 from J, leaving 15 bases between them. The germline gives CDR1 MDHEN, CDR2 SYDVKM. Only in-frame clones appear in the TCRdb table, and some are missing; sequencing was by immunoSEQ multiplex PCR. The data hold 200,000 to 300,000 clones, with 84% observed a single time. The receptor comes from a man in his sixties with acute or convalescent COVID-19. The chain combines TRBV28 with TRBJ1-4; D perhaps matches TRBD1 (6 bases). Sequenced: peripheral blood. The CDR3 loop reads CASSQGGEWEKLFF. In DNA, the CDR3 is TGTGCCAGCAGTCAAGGGGGGGAGTGGGAAAAACTGTTTTTT.